The subject of this entry is one TCR beta chain. No cognate antigen has been identified for it. The sample holds no much larger clone one base away, and base qualities are not on file. This sample was included in a study of PD-1 blockade in mismatch repair-deficient tumors (TCRdb year 2017). Background on the whole study: Between September 2013 and September 2016, the trial enrolled over 80 consecutive patients with approximately eleven mismatch repair-deficient cancer types, every one of whom had been previously treated and was progressing. Tumor-associated T cell clones in the peripheral blood of patients responding to PD-1 blockade were tracked using deep sequencing of TCR CDR3 regions. Study-level results and caveats: After pembrolizumab, tumor-resident clones, which were often undetectable in blood before treatment, expanded rapidly and then contracted, generally ahead of radiologic responses.

The germline V gene yields MNHEY for CDR1 and SVGAGI for CDR2. The CDR3 runs 16 residues from the cysteine to the phenylalanine. The CDR3 DNA has 48 bases and is translated from base 1. The germline V and J ends show losses of 2 bases and 5 bases respectively, and no gene match explains 12 bases of the junction. Libraries came from the immunoSEQ multiplex PCR assay. TCRdb limited this immuneACCESS table to in-frame rearrangements with V and J called. A share of clones is missing; checked studies link under half to unresolved V genes, and the rest is unexplained. A total of under 85,000 clones appear in this sample, around 80% of them only once. Jointly, the top ten make up about 5% of the sample. Mismatch repair deficiency in every enrolled patient was established by polymerase chain reaction or immunohistochemistry. TCR sequencing was performed for three patients who responded to pembrolizumab therapy. The phase II trial prospectively evaluated PD-1 blockade with pembrolizumab in advanced mismatch repair-deficient cancers, independent of tissue of origin. Peripheral blood T cell samples were gathered serially, both before PD-1 blockade started and at multiple time points afterward. Blood sampling time points were reported as weeks after the first dose of pembrolizumab.

This specimen consisted of peripheral blood, obtained 2 weeks after starting pembrolizumab. The clonotype comes from an adult with mismatch repair-deficient cancer. Here the chain combines TRBV6-5 and TRBJ2-7, with TRBD2 identical over 7 junction bases. The DNA sequence reads TGTGCCAGCAGTTACGTCGGACTAGGTCCCACCGACGAGCAGTACTTC. This sequence encodes CASSYVGLGPTDEQYF.